This T cell receptor (beta chain) was identified in a study of blood T cell repertoires in COVID-19. About the study: The samples span acute and convalescent COVID-19 from the United States, Italy and Spain. Sources were T cells, B-cell-depleted T cells, or PBMCs; the material itself was cDNA or gDNA.

In its sample, this clone was seen many times. In the original workflow: It was from reference gene primer amplification that nucleated cell counts were estimated. The repertoire was sequenced with immunoSEQ multiplex PCR; TCRdb's copy has only in-frame clones and lacks some. Clonal size and the V and J genes are those of that table, whereas D and trimming came from the DNA. The profile shows 90,000 to 130,000 clones, approximately 82% of them singletons. The CDR3 has 15 residues. In germline, CDR1 is MDHEN, CDR2 SYDVKM. The V end lost 2 bases, the J end lost 5 bases, and 15 bases lay between the germline ends.

This sequence originates from a woman of 80 years or more with acute or convalescent COVID-19. The rearrangement uses TRBV28 and TRBJ1-1; D might be TRBD1 (6 bases). Material: peripheral blood. The CDR3 DNA is TGTGCCAGCAGTTTAGGGGCAGGGGTAGGTACTGAAGCTTTCTTT. Translated, it gives CASSLGAGVGTEAFF. The entire variable domain, with the rest obtained from reference TRBV28 and TRBJ1-1, is as follows: DVKVTQSSRYLVKRTGEKVFLECVQDMDHENMFWYRQDPGLGLRLIYFSYDVKMKEKGDIPEGYSVSREKKERFSLILESASTNQTSMYLCASSLGAGVGTEAFFGQGTRLTVV.